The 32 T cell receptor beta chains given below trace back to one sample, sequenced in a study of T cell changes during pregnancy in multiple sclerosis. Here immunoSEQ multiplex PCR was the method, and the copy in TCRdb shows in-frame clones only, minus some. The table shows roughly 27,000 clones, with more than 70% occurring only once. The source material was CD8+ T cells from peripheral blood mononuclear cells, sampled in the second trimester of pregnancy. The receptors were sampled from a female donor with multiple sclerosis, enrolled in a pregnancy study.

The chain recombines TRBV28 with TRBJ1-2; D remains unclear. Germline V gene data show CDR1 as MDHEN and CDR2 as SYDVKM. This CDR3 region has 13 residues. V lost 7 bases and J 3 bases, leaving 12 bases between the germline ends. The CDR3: CASTPSGYYGYTF. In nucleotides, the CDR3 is TGTGCCAGCACCCCATCGGGATACTATGGCTACACCTTC.

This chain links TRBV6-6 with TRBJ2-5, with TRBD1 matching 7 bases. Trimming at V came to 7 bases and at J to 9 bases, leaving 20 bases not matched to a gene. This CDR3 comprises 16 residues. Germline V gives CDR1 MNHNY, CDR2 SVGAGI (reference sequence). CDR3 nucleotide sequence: TGTGCCAGCACCGCTAGGGGGCGGGCTAAAAGTTTGTCCCAGTACTTC. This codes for CASTARGRAKSLSQYF.

The CDR3 loop reads CASSQAGQGTYEQYF. Written as DNA, the CDR3 is TGTGCCAGCAGCCAAGCGGGACAGGGGACCTACGAGCAGTACTTC. The J gene is TRBJ2-7, the V gene TRBV13, with TRBD1 matching 10 bases. After removal of 5 bases from V and 2 bases from J, the junction contained 6 bases not matched to a gene. The CDR3 is 15 residues long. Germline lookup yields CDR1 PRHDT and CDR2 FYEKMQ (reference sequence). The full variable domain, rest sourced from reference TRBV13 and TRBJ2-7, is AAGVIQSPRHLIKEKRETATLKCYPIPRHDTVYWYQQGPGQDPQFLISFYEKMQSDKGSIPDRFSAQQFSDYHSELNMSSLELGDSALYFCASSQAGQGTYEQYFGPGTRLTVT.

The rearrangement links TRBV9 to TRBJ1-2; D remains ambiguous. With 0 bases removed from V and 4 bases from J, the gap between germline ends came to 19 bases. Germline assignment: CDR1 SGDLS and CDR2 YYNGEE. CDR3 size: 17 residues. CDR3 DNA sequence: TGTGCCAGCAGCGTAGATTTAGAGGGTGGCAGTAGCTATGGCTACACCTTC. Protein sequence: CASSVDLEGGSSYGYTF. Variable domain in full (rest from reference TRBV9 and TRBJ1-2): DSGVTQTPKHLITATGQRVTLRCSPRSGDLSVYWYQQSLDQGLQFLIQYYNGEERAKGNILERFSAQQFPDLHSELNLSSLELGDSALYFCASSVDLEGGSSYGYTFGSGTRLTVV.

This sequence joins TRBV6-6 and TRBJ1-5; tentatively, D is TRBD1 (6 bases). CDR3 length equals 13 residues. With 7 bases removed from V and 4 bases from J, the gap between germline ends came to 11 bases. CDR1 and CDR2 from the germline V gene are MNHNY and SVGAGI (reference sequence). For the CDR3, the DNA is TGTGCCAGCAATTGGGACACAAATCAGCCCCAGCATTTT. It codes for CASNWDTNQPQHF.

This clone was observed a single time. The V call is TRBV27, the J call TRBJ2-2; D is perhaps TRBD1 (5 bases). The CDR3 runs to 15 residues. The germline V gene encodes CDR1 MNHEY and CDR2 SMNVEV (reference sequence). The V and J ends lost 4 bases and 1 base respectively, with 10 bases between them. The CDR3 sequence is CASSYRQMNTGELFF. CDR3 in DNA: TGTGCCAGCAGTTACAGACAGATGAACACCGGGGAGCTGTTTTTT.

CDR3 protein: CASSYTSPWQPQHF. In nucleotides, the CDR3 is TGTGCCAGCAGTTACACATCCCCTTGGCAGCCCCAGCATTTT. V gene TRBV6-5 combines with J gene TRBJ1-5; D unclear. Germline assignment: CDR1 MNHEY and CDR2 SVGAGI. The CDR3 sequence is 14 residues long. The ends were cut back, 2 bases at V and 7 bases at J, with 12 bases in the middle.

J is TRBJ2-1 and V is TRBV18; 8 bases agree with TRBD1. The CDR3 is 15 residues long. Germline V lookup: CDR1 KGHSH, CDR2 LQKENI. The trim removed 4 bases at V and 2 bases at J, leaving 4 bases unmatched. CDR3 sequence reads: CASSRGQGAYNEQFF. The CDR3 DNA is TGTGCCAGCTCACGAGGACAGGGCGCCTACAATGAGCAGTTCTTC.

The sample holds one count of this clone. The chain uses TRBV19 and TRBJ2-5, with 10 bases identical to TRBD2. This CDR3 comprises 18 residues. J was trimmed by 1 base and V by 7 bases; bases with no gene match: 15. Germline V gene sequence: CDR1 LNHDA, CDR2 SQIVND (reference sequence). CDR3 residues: CASTRGASGGLIQETQYF. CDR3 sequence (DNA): TGTGCCAGTACCCGTGGGGCTAGCGGGGGACTGATCCAAGAGACCCAGTACTTC.

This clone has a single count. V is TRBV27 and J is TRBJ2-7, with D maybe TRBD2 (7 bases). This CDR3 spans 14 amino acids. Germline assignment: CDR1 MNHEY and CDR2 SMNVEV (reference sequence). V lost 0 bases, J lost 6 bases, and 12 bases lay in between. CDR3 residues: CASSLSGGEGEQYF. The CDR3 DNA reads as TGTGCCAGCAGTTTATCAGGGGGGGAAGGCGAGCAGTACTTC.

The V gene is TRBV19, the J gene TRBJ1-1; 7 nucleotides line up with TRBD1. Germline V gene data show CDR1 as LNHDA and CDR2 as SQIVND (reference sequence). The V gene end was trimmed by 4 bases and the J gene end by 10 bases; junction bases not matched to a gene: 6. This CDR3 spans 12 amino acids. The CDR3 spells CASSNTGERAFF. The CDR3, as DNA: TGTGCCAGTAGTAATACAGGGGAACGAGCTTTCTTT.

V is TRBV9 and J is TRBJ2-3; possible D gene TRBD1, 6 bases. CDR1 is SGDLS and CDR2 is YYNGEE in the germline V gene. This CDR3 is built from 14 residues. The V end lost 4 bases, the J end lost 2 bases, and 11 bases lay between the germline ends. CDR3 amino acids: CASSFGQTTDTQYF. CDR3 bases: TGTGCCAGCAGCTTTGGACAGACCACAGATACGCAGTATTTT.

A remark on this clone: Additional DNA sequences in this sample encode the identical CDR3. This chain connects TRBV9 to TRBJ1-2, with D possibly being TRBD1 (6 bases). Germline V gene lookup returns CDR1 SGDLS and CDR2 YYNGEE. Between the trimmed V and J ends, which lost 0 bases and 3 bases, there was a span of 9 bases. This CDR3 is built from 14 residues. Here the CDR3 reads CASSVGGGDYGYTF. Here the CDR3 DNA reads TGTGCCAGCAGCGTAGGCGGGGGCGACTATGGCTACACCTTC.

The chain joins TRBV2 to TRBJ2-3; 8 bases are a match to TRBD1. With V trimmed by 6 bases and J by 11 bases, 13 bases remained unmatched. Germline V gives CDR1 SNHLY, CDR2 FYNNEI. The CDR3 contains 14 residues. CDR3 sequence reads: CASREGYPGTGQYF. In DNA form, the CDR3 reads TGTGCCAGCAGGGAGGGGTATCCCGGGACAGGGCAGTATTTT.

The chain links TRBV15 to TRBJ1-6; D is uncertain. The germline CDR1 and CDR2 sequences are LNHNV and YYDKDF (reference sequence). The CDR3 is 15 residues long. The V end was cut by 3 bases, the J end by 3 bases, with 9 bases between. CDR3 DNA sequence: TGTGCCACCAGCAGTCGGGTAATCTATAATTCACCCCTCCACTTT. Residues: CATSSRVIYNSPLHF.

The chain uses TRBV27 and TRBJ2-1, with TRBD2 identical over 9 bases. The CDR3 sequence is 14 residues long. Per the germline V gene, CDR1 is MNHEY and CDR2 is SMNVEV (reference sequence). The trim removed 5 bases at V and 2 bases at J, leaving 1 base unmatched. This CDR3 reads CASSIAGAYNEQFF. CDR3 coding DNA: TGTGCCAGCAGTATAGCGGGGGCCTACAATGAGCAGTTCTTC.

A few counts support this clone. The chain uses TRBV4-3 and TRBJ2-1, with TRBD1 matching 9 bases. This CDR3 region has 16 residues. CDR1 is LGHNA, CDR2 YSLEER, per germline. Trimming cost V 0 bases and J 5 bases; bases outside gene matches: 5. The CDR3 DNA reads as TGCGCCAGCAGCCAAGACATGGGGACAGGGCACAATGAGCAGTTCTTC. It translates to CASSQDMGTGHNEQFF.

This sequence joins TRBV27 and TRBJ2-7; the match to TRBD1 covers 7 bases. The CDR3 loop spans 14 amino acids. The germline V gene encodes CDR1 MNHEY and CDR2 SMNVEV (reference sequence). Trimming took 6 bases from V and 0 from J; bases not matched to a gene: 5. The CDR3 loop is CASSSTGPSYEQYF. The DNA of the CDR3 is TGTGCCAGCAGCTCGACAGGGCCCTCCTACGAGCAGTACTTC.

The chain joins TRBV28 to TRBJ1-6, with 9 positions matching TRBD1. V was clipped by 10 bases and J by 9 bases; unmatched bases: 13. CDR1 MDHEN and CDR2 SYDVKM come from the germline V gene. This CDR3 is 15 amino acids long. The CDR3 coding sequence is TGTGCCACTACGCGGGACAGGGACTGTAGTTCACCCCTCCACTTT. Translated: CATTRDRDCSSPLHF.

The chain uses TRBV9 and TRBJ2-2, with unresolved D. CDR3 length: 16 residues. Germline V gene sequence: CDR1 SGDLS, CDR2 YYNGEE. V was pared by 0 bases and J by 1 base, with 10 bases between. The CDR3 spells CASSVDGALNTGELFF. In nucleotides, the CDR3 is TGTGCCAGCAGCGTAGACGGTGCCCTGAACACCGGGGAGCTGTTTTTT.

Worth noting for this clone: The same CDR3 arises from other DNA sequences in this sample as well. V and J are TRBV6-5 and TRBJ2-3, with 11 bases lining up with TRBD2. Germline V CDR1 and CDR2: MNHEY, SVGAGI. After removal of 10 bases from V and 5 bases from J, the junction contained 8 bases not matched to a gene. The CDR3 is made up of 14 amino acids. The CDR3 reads CATRLAGSVDTQYF. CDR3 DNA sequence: TGTGCCACCCGACTAGCGGGGTCGGTAGATACGCAGTATTTT.

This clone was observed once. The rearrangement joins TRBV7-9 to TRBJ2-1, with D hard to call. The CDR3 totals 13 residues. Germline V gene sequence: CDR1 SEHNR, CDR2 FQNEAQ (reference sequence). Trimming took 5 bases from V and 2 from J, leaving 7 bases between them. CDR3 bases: TGTGCCAGCAGCCCCCCAGCCTACAATGAGCAGTTCTTC. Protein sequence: CASSPPAYNEQFF.

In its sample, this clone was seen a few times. The CDR3 protein is CASKAVAGPGELFF. In DNA, the CDR3 is TGTGCCAGTAAGGCGGTAGCGGGTCCCGGGGAGCTGTTTTTT. The chain employs TRBV19 and TRBJ2-2, with 7 nucleotides matching TRBD2. V lost 7 bases, J lost 6 bases, and 8 bases stayed unmatched. Germline V lookup: CDR1 LNHDA, CDR2 SQIVND (reference sequence). The CDR3 length is 14 residues.

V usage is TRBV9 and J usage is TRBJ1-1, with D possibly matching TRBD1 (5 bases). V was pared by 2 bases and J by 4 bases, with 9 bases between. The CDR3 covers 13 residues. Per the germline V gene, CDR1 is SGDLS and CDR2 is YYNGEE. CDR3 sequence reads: CASSVGGSTEAFF. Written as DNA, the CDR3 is TGTGCCAGCAGCGTGGGGGGGAGCACTGAAGCTTTCTTT.

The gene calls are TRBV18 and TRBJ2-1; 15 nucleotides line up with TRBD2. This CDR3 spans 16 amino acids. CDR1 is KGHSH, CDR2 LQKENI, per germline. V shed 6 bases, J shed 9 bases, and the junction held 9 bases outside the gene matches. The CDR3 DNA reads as TGTGCCAGCTCTACAGGACTAGCGGGGGGGCCGGCTGAGCAGTTCTTC. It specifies CASSTGLAGGPAEQFF.

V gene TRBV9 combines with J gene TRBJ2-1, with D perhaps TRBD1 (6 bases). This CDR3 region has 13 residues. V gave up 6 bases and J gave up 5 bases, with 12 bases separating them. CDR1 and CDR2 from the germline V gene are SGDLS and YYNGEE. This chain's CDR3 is CASTTPGDNEQFF. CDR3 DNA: TGTGCCAGCACCACACCAGGGGACAATGAGCAGTTCTTC.

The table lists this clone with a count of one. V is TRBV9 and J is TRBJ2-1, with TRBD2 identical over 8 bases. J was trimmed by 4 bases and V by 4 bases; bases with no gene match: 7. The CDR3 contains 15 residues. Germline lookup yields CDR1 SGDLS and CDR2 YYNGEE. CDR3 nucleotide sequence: TGTGCCAGCAGCCCCCGGGCTAGCGGGTACAATGAGCAGTTCTTC. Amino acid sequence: CASSPRASGYNEQFF.

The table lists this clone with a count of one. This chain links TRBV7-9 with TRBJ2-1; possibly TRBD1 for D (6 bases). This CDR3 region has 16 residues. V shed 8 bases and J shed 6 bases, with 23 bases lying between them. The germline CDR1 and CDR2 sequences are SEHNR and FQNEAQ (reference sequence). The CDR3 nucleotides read TGTGCCAGCGCCACCCCGACCGGGACACCGACCAATGAGCAGTTCTTC. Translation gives CASATPTGTPTNEQFF. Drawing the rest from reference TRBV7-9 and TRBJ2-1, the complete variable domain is DTGVSQNPRHKITKRGQNVTFRCDPISEHNRLYWYRQTLGQGPEFLTYFQNEAQLEKSRLLSDRFSAERPKGSFSTLEIQRTEQGDSAMYLCASATPTGTPTNEQFFGPGTRLTVL.

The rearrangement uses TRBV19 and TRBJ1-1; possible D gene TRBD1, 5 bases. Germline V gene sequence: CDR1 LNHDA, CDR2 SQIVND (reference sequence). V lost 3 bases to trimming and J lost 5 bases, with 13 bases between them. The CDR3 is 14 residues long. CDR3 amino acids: CASSIGTSWTEAFF. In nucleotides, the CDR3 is TGTGCCAGTAGTATTGGGACTTCCTGGACTGAAGCTTTCTTT.

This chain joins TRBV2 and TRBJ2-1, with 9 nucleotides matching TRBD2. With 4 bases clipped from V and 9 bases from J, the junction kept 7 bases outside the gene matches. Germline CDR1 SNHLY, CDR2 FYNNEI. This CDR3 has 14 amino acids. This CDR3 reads CASSVPGLAFEQFF. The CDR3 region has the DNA TGTGCCAGCAGTGTACCGGGACTAGCTTTTGAGCAGTTCTTC.

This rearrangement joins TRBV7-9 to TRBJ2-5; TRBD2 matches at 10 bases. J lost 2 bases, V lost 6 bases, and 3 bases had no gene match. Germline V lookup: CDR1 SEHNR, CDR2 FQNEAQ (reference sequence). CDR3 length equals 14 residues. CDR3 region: CASRLAGEQETQYF. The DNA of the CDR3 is TGTGCCAGCAGGCTAGCGGGGGAACAAGAGACCCAGTACTTC.

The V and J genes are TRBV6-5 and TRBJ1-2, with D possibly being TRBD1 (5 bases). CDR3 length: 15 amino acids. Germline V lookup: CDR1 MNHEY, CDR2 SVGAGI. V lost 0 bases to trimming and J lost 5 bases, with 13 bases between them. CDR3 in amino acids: CASSYSEGDRYGYTF. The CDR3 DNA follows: TGTGCCAGCAGTTACTCGGAAGGGGATCGGTATGGCTACACCTTC.